The 10 T cell receptor beta chains in this list originate from one sample, sequenced in a study of cytomegalovirus exposure and HLA in healthy donors. PCR was performed using 60 Vbeta and 13 Jbeta primers. This table comes from immunoSEQ multiplex PCR, and its TCRdb copy is limited to in-frame clones, with some not included. Of 100,000 to 150,000 clones listed, over 65% are singletons. Sequenced input: PBMCs. The receptors derive from a man aged 35 to 55 in good health and CMV-seropositive.

This chain links TRBV29-1 with TRBJ2-1; 15 nucleotides agree with TRBD2. V lost 7 bases and J lost 1; bases outside the gene matches: 11. Per the germline V gene, CDR1 is SQVTM and CDR2 is ANQGSEA. The length of the CDR3 is 18 residues. The CDR3, as DNA: TGCAGCGCCCTGGGACTAGCGGGGGGAACTCGGTCCTACAATGAGCAGTTCTTC. It yields the protein CSALGLAGGTRSYNEQFF.

The CDR3 is CASSEQYTGELFF. CDR3 bases: TGTGCCAGCAGTGAACAGTACACCGGGGAGCTGTTTTTT. J is TRBJ2-2 and V is TRBV6-1; unclear D gene. This CDR3 is built from 13 residues. The germline V gene has CDR1 MNHNS and CDR2 SASEGT. The V and J ends lost 2 bases and 3 bases respectively, with 4 bases between them.

The chain carries TRBV15 and TRBJ1-5; 10 bases are shared with TRBD1. In germline, CDR1 is LNHNV, CDR2 YYDKDF (reference sequence). CDR3 length equals 15 residues. Trimming took 5 bases from V and 2 from J; bases not matched to a gene: 3. CDR3 nucleotides: TGTGCCACCAGCTCCGGGACAGGGGGCAATCAGCCCCAGCATTTT. Protein product: CATSSGTGGNQPQHF.

The genes are TRBV5-6 and TRBJ2-5; TRBD1 might be the D (6 bases). Trimming removed 4 bases from V and 0 bases from J, with 13 bases in between. The length of the CDR3 is 15 residues. Germline assignment: CDR1 SGHDT and CDR2 YYEEEE. The CDR3 loop reads CASSGWQGYQETQYF. CDR3 sequence (DNA): TGTGCCAGCAGCGGTTGGCAGGGGTACCAAGAGACCCAGTACTTC.

The chain joins TRBV4-1 to TRBJ2-5, with 7 bases identical to TRBD2. The V gene's germline CDR1 is MGHRA and CDR2 YSYEKL. The CDR3 runs 16 residues. The V and J ends lost 0 bases and 0 bases, in that order; junction bases with no gene match: 4. In DNA form, the CDR3 reads TGCGCCAGCAGCCAAGAGTTGCGGGGGAACCAAGAGACCCAGTACTTC. It yields the protein CASSQELRGNQETQYF.

This chain uses TRBV7-8 with TRBJ2-7; 8 positions agree with TRBD1. Losses at the gene ends were 4 bases for V and 2 bases for J; bases not matched to a gene: 13. Germline V lookup: CDR1 SGHVS, CDR2 FQNEAQ. The CDR3 sequence is 17 residues long. The CDR3 nucleotides read TGTGCCAGCAGCTCGATTTCGACAGGGGCCGGGACCTACGAGCAGTACTTC. Protein: CASSSISTGAGTYEQYF.

The chain carries TRBV5-1 and TRBJ2-1, with TRBD2 matching 7 bases. Losses at the gene ends were 4 bases for V and 5 bases for J; bases not matched to a gene: 9. The CDR3 runs to 15 residues. The germline CDR1 and CDR2 sequences are SGHRS and YFSETQ. CDR3 amino acids: CASSPTSGVNNEQFF. The DNA for the CDR3 is TGCGCCAGCAGCCCGACCAGCGGGGTGAACAATGAGCAGTTCTTC. The whole variable domain, filled in from reference TRBV5-1 and TRBJ2-1, reads KAGVTQTPRYLIKTRGQQVTLSCSPISGHRSVSWYQQTPGQGLQFLFEYFSETQRNKGNFPGRFSGRQFSNSRSEMNVSTLELGDSALYLCASSPTSGVNNEQFFGPGTRLTVL.

This clone was detected a few times. The chain uses TRBV19 and TRBJ1-4; the D gene is possibly TRBD1 (5 bases). CDR1 LNHDA and CDR2 SQIVND come from the germline V gene (reference sequence). The CDR3 runs to 15 residues. The V end lost 3 bases, the J end lost 4 bases, and 12 bases lay between the germline ends. The CDR3 here is CASSIGGALNEKLFF. CDR3 DNA sequence: TGTGCCAGTAGTATTGGAGGGGCCCTTAATGAAAAACTGTTTTTT.

V is TRBV13 and J is TRBJ1-4; 7 bases are a match to TRBD1. The CDR3 is made up of 13 amino acids. V shed 4 bases and J 8 bases; nucleotides not matched to a gene: 4. Germline V gene data show CDR1 as PRHDT and CDR2 as FYEKMQ (reference sequence). The DNA of the CDR3 is TGTGCCAGCAGCTACAGGGGAGGCGAAAAACTGTTTTTT. Protein: CASSYRGGEKLFF.

This CDR3 reads CASRKTGSTGELFF. The CDR3 coding sequence is TGTGCCAGCAGAAAAACAGGCAGCACCGGGGAGCTGTTTTTT. The chain uses TRBV27 and TRBJ2-2; D is possibly TRBD1 (5 bases). Germline CDR1 reads MNHEY; CDR2 reads SMNVEV (reference sequence). The CDR3 consists of 14 residues. V dropped 6 bases and J dropped 4 bases, with 12 bases sitting between them.